This T cell receptor (beta chain) is drawn from a study of T cells in women clearing cervical HPV infection. The CDR3 length is 15 residues. Germline CDR1 SGHRS, CDR2 YFSETQ. The V segment lost 1 base and the J segment 1 base; nucleotides outside the gene matches: 1. Profiled with immunoSEQ multiplex PCR; TCRdb holds only in-frame clones, not every one. The sample holds approximately 49,000 clones. Remarks on this clone: The CDR3 end is not reached by the read, which stops 3 residues before it; the germline J gene fills it in.

Sequencing used blood buffy coat. The rearrangement joins TRBV5-1 to TRBJ2-1, with 8 nucleotides matching TRBD1. The clonotype was recovered from a woman aged 18 to 75 with a cervical HPV16 infection that either progressed to CIN3+ or cleared (not recorded which). The CDR3 loop reads CASSLTGGSYNEQFF. Partial CDR3 DNA: TGCGCCAGCAGCTTGACAGGGGGTTCCTACAATGAG.